This T cell receptor beta chain came from a study of CD8 T cells in Susac syndrome. Study-wide results and caveats: Acknowledgment was made by the study that its TCR sequencing and HLA analysis involved a relatively small number of individuals.

Sequencing of TCR beta, carried out with a high-throughput approach, was applied to CD8+ and CD4+ T cells from the blood. Negative isolation was used for CD8+ and CD4+ T cells, and FACS enrichment was applied to TEMRA cells. With random hexamers, reverse transcription was performed on roughly 0.45 to 1 ug of RNA. The authors amplified TCR beta CDR3 across 54 Vbeta and 13 Jbeta using immunoSEQ multiplex PCR. MiXCR, run by TCRdb on the immunoSEQ multiplex PCR reads, gives a single entry per CDR3 protein. The sample yields some 130,000 distinct CDR3 sequences, about 95% seen once. Germline V gene data show CDR1 as SNHLY and CDR2 as FYNNEI. Trimming stripped 3 bases from V and 4 bases from J, with 13 bases between. The CDR3 has 15 amino acids. This clonotype was seen only once. Its specificity is unknown.

The specimen was CD4+ T cells from PBMCs. The V gene is TRBV2, the J gene TRBJ1-5; TRBD1 is a possible D gene (5 bases). The TCR comes from a human donor in good health. The CDR3 is CASSEGWGTNQPQHF. The CDR3 region has the DNA TGTGCCAGCAGTGAGGGTTGGGGGACGAATCAGCCCCAGCATTTT.